These 32 T cell receptor beta chains came from one sample sequenced in a study of molecular identifiers for immune sequencing clone quantification. TCRdb analysed the PCR reads with MiXCR anew, one entry per CDR3 protein. The table includes more than 450,000 distinct CDR3 sequences, 20% to 25% detected once. Sequencing input: naive CD8+ T cells from blood, with Jurkat cell RNA spiked in. Documented subset: FACS-sorted CD8+CD4-CCR7+CD45RA+ naive T cells. These receptors were taken from a human donor in good health. Some libraries in this study had Jurkat cell RNA spiked in.

This clonotype was found a few times. The V gene is TRBV20-1, the J gene TRBJ2-7, with D possibly being TRBD1 or TRBD2 (6 bases each). V gave up 6 bases and J gave up 4 bases, with 13 bases separating them. The CDR3 covers 12 residues. CDR1 is DFQATT, CDR2 SNEGSKA, per germline (reference sequence). CDR3 sequence (DNA): TGCAGTGCCAAAAAAGGGGGGTACGAGCAGTACTTC. It yields the protein CSAKKGGYEQYF.

In this sample, this clonotype turned up a few times. The V gene is TRBV2, the J gene TRBJ1-5; D not resolved. The CDR3 consists of 15 residues. Germline assignment: CDR1 SNHLY and CDR2 FYNNEI. Trimming removed 3 bases from V and 0 bases from J, with 9 bases in between. The CDR3 DNA reads TGTGCCAGCAGTGACCAGGCAAGTAGCAATCAGCCCCAGCATTTT. Encoded protein: CASSDQASSNQPQHF.

In its sample, this clonotype was seen many times. The chain joins TRBV7-9 to TRBJ2-3; D possibly uses TRBD1 or TRBD2 (6 bases each). V was shortened by 2 bases and J by 2 bases, with 11 bases between the two germline ends. This CDR3 contains 15 residues. The germline gives CDR1 SEHNR, CDR2 FQNEAQ (reference sequence). The CDR3 loop reads CASSLLGGITDTQYF. The CDR3 coding sequence is TGTGCCAGCAGCTTATTAGGGGGGATCACAGATACGCAGTATTTT.

This clonotype was observed a handful of times. The chain links TRBV25-1 to TRBJ2-3; TRBD2 is a possible D gene (5 bases). The V gene lost 4 bases and the J gene lost 4 bases, with 12 bases spanning the gap. The CDR3 runs to 14 residues. Germline V gives CDR1 MGHDK, CDR2 SYGVNS. The CDR3 loop is CASSGPGWADTQYF. The CDR3 coding sequence is TGTGCCAGCAGTGGGCCGGGGTGGGCAGATACGCAGTATTTT.

This clonotype was observed at least ten times. The chain links TRBV15 to TRBJ2-6; D is perhaps TRBD1 (6 bases). This CDR3 comprises 20 residues. The V gene's germline CDR1 is LNHNV and CDR2 YYDKDF (reference sequence). With 0 bases removed from V and 0 bases from J, the gap between germline ends came to 18 bases. The CDR3 protein is CATSRDRSRPDSSGANVLTF. Here the CDR3 DNA reads TGTGCCACCAGCAGAGATAGGTCCCGGCCGGACAGCTCTGGGGCCAACGTCCTGACTTTC.

This chain connects TRBV27 to TRBJ1-4; TRBD1 matches at 8 bases. V was clipped by 6 bases and J by 7 bases; unmatched bases: 7. The germline V gene has CDR1 MNHEY and CDR2 SMNVEV (reference sequence). The CDR3 length is 14 residues. In DNA form, the CDR3 reads TGTGCCAGCAGGTCAGGGGGCAGTGGTGAAAAACTGTTTTTT. It encodes CASRSGGSGEKLFF.

This clonotype was counted many times. The rearrangement joins TRBV4-3 to TRBJ2-2, with D uncertain. Trimming shortened V by 1 base and J by 2 bases, and 8 bases separated the two germline ends. Germline loops: CDR1 LGHNA, CDR2 YSLEER. The CDR3 has 15 amino acids. The CDR3 here is CASSQGAGNTGELFF. The CDR3 DNA reads TGCGCCAGCAGCCAAGGGGCCGGTAACACCGGGGAGCTGTTTTTT.

Written as DNA, the CDR3 is TGTGCCACCAGCATTCTAGGGACAGGTAATTACAATGAGCAGTTCTTC. Protein: CATSILGTGNYNEQFF. The chain links TRBV15 to TRBJ2-1; TRBD1 matches at 8 bases. The CDR3 is 16 amino acids. The germline V gene has CDR1 LNHNV and CDR2 YYDKDF (reference sequence). V gave up 4 bases and J gave up 4 bases; unmatched junction bases: 9.

About this clonotype: A single base separates this from a much larger clone, so it may be a read error. V and J are TRBV9 and TRBJ2-3, with D perhaps TRBD1 (5 bases). This CDR3 region has 14 residues. CDR1 SGDLS and CDR2 YYNGEE come from the germline V gene. CDR3: CAGSVLQGTDTQYF. In DNA form, the CDR3 reads TGTGCCGGCAGCGTATTACAGGGCACAGATACGCAGTATTTT. Based on the CDR3 plus reference TRBV9 and TRBJ2-3, the full variable domain is DSGVTQTPKHLITATGQRVTLRCSPRSGDLSVYWYQQSLDQGLQFLIQYYNGEERAKGNILERFSAQQFPDLHSELNLSSLELGDSALYFCAGSVLQGTDTQYFGPGTRLTVL.

This clonotype was seen repeatedly, ten times or more. The V and J genes are TRBV27 and TRBJ2-7; D unclear. This CDR3 is built from 14 residues. Germline V gene data show CDR1 as MNHEY and CDR2 as SMNVEV (reference sequence). Trimming left V 6 bases short and J 7 bases short, with 19 bases between. The CDR3 is CASSETGPLGEQYF. CDR3 nucleotides: TGTGCCAGCAGCGAGACCGGACCCCTGGGGGAGCAGTACTTC.

This clonotype was observed at least ten times. This rearrangement joins TRBV24-1 to TRBJ2-7; 8 bases line up with TRBD2. This CDR3 comprises 21 residues. V was pared by 3 bases and J by 5 bases, with 26 bases of the junction left unmatched. CDR1 and CDR2 (germline): KGHDR, SFDVKD. The CDR3 region is CATSDRKTYGRSGGGLHEQYF. The CDR3 DNA follows: TGTGCCACCAGTGATCGAAAAACGTACGGCCGTAGCGGCGGGGGGCTGCACGAGCAGTACTTC.

With regard to this clonotype: The conserved final phenylalanine or tryptophan is absent from the CDR3, which likely points to a read error. The CDR3 nucleotides are TGCGCCAGCAGCCAAGAGAGTACAGGGAACTCCTATAATTCACCCCTCCACTGT. Amino acid sequence: CASSQESTGNSYNSPLHC. V is TRBV4-1 and J is TRBJ1-6, with D possibly matching TRBD1 (6 bases). V lost 0 bases to trimming and J lost 0 bases, with 12 bases between them. The germline gives CDR1 MGHRA, CDR2 YSYEKL. The CDR3 totals 18 residues.

Comments on this clonotype: The junction and the germline gene differ at one end; a read error may be behind it. The chain joins TRBV15 to TRBJ1-6; D call uncertain. The CDR3 extends over 16 amino acids. Germline lookup yields CDR1 LNHNV and CDR2 YYDKDF (reference sequence). CDR3 amino acids: CTTSRSFDGNNSPLHF. In DNA form, the CDR3 reads TGTACCACCAGCAGATCCTTCGACGGCAATAATTCACCCCTCCACTTT.

This clonotype was counted ten times or more. This sequence joins TRBV7-2 and TRBJ2-1, with D maybe TRBD2 (6 bases). From germline, CDR1 is SGHTA and CDR2 FQGNSA. Trimming left V 2 bases short and J 2 bases short, with 13 bases between. This CDR3 is built from 16 residues. This CDR3 reads CASSLSVGGTYNEQFF. DNA for the CDR3: TGTGCCAGCAGCTTATCGGTGGGAGGAACCTACAATGAGCAGTTCTTC.

This clonotype was counted between two and nine times. One end of the junction fails to match germline, which may point to a read error. The CDR3 sequence: CASSLDTGGELFF. The CDR3 nucleotides read TGTGCTAGCAGCTTAGACACGGGCGGGGAGCTGTTTTTT. This sequence joins TRBV7-7 and TRBJ2-2; no clear D gene. This CDR3 spans 13 amino acids. Germline lookup yields CDR1 SSHAT and CDR2 FNYEAQ (reference sequence).

A word on this clonotype: A read error may explain this, as a much larger clone is one base away. J is TRBJ1-5 and V is TRBV12-3 or TRBV12-4; tentatively, D is TRBD1 (5 bases). The CDR3 contains 12 residues. The ends were cut back, 5 bases at V and 11 bases at J, with 13 bases in the middle. The chain's CDR3 is CASSGTLESQHF. As DNA, the CDR3 is TGTGCCAGCAGTGGGACCCTCGAGTCCCAGCATTTT.

This clonotype occurred a few times. This chain connects TRBV6-5 to TRBJ1-1, with D possibly being TRBD1 (5 bases). CDR1 and CDR2 from the germline V gene are MNHEY and SVGAGI. Trimming left V 2 bases short and J 3 bases short, with 10 bases between. The CDR3 is 14 amino acids. CDR3 region: CASSYTDTYTEAFF. The CDR3 DNA sequence: TGTGCCAGCAGTTACACGGACACCTACACTGAAGCTTTCTTT.

The gene calls are TRBV7-8 and TRBJ2-1; D unresolved. The CDR3 runs 14 residues. The germline gives CDR1 SGHVS, CDR2 FQNEAQ. V was shortened by 3 bases and J by 2 bases, with 8 bases between the two germline ends. CDR3: CASSFVGPYNEQFF. The CDR3 bases are TGTGCCAGCAGCTTCGTCGGACCCTACAATGAGCAGTTCTTC.

This clonotype was counted many times. The J gene is TRBJ2-7, the V gene TRBV7-9; 10 bases fit TRBD2. The CDR3 loop spans 13 amino acids. CDR1 and CDR2 (germline): SEHNR, FQNEAQ (reference sequence). The V segment lost 7 bases and the J segment 5 bases; nucleotides outside the gene matches: 5. The CDR3 sequence is CASTSLAGDEQYF. DNA for the CDR3: TGTGCCAGCACCTCCCTAGCGGGAGACGAGCAGTACTTC.

V is TRBV6-2 or TRBV6-3 and J is TRBJ2-7, with 9 bases lining up with TRBD1. Trimming cost V 3 bases and J 6 bases; bases outside gene matches: 6. The CDR3 totals 14 residues. Germline V lookup: CDR1 MNHEY, CDR2 SVGEGT. This CDR3 reads CASSYWDREAEQYF. CDR3 sequence (DNA): TGTGCCAGCAGTTATTGGGACAGGGAGGCCGAGCAGTACTTC.

Ten or more counts support this clonotype. The chain joins TRBV20-1 to TRBJ2-7; D might be TRBD1 (6 bases). Germline V gives CDR1 DFQATT, CDR2 SNEGSKA (reference sequence). The CDR3 consists of 14 residues. Between the trimmed V and J ends, which lost 5 bases and 4 bases, there was a span of 18 bases. The CDR3 protein is CSAPLWRQEYEQYF. As DNA, the CDR3 is TGCAGTGCTCCGCTTTGGAGACAGGAGTACGAGCAGTACTTC.

This clonotype has at least ten counts. The CDR3 here is CASSFPTVQGTDTQYF. The DNA for the CDR3 is TGTGCCAGCAGCTTCCCGACCGTCCAGGGCACAGATACGCAGTATTTT. The chain carries TRBV7-9 and TRBJ2-3, with no clear D. Germline values: CDR1 SEHNR, CDR2 FQNEAQ (reference sequence). The CDR3 contains 16 residues. V was cut by 3 bases and J by 1 base, with 14 bases left in between.

This clonotype was counted between two and nine times. This chain connects TRBV3-1 to TRBJ2-5, with 7 bases aligning to TRBD2. CDR1 and CDR2 from the germline V gene are LGHDT and YNNKEL (reference sequence). Germline trimming cut 6 bases from V and 3 bases from J; bases unmatched to any gene: 10. The CDR3 has 15 residues. CDR3 region: CASSTLSRGEETQYF. For the CDR3, the DNA is TGTGCCAGCAGTACTCTCTCTCGGGGGGAAGAGACCCAGTACTTC.

The rearrangement uses TRBV13 and TRBJ2-1, with D possibly being TRBD1 (5 bases). Germline values: CDR1 PRHDT, CDR2 FYEKMQ (reference sequence). The CDR3 totals 14 residues. Deletions cut 4 bases from V and 4 bases from J, with 11 bases between. CDR3 sequence reads: CASSSSDRYNEQFF. The CDR3 nucleotides are TGTGCCAGCAGCTCTAGTGACAGATACAATGAGCAGTTCTTC.

This clonotype came up a few times. The rearrangement joins TRBV4-1 to TRBJ2-7, with TRBD2 matching 7 bases. The CDR3 consists of 15 residues. CDR1 and CDR2 from the germline V gene are MGHRA and YSYEKL. Losses at the gene ends were 1 base for V and 7 bases for J; bases not matched to a gene: 10. CDR3 coding DNA: TGCGCCAGCAGCCAAGGACCTGGACTAGGTAGTGAGCAGTACTTC. This sequence encodes CASSQGPGLGSEQYF.

A word on this clonotype: A much larger clone lies a single base off, so this may be a read error. CDR3 DNA: TGTGCCAGCAGCTCCTCGGGACAGGGTGTAATCCCCAGCACAGATACGCAGTATTTT. Amino acids: CASSSSGQGVIPSTDTQYF. The chain joins TRBV7-9 to TRBJ2-3; the match to TRBD1 covers 9 bases. This CDR3 is built from 19 residues. Germline loops: CDR1 SEHNR, CDR2 FQNEAQ (reference sequence). The junction had 14 bases not matched to a gene; V was cut back by 4 bases and J by 0 bases.

Comment on this clonotype: Since a much larger clone is just one base distant, this may be a read error. J is TRBJ2-7 and V is TRBV6-5; D not resolved. The CDR3 runs to 13 residues. Germline CDR1 MNHEY, CDR2 SVGAGI. Trimming removed 1 base at V and 7 bases at J, with 11 bases between. The CDR3 protein is CASSYWTTREQYF. Written as DNA, the CDR3 is TGTGCCAGCAGTTACTGGACCACCCGGGAGCAGTACTTC.

The V call is TRBV7-9, the J call TRBJ1-4; TRBD1 might be the D (6 bases). This CDR3 is 15 amino acids long. In germline, CDR1 is SEHNR, CDR2 FQNEAQ (reference sequence). V dropped 0 bases and J dropped 5 bases, with 10 bases sitting between them. DNA of the CDR3: TGTGCCAGCAGCTTAGCAGGGGGAGAAAATGAAAAACTGTTTTTT. Its translation is CASSLAGGENEKLFF.

The chain combines TRBV5-3 with TRBJ1-1; D unresolved. TRBV5-3 is an ORF for which the function is uncertain. V lost 8 bases to trimming and J lost 7 bases, with 12 bases between them. The CDR3 runs to 11 residues. The CDR3 loop reads CASSGGLEAFF. In DNA, the CDR3 is TGTGCCAGCAGCGGCGGCCTTGAAGCTTTCTTT.

The chain combines TRBV12-3 or TRBV12-4 with TRBJ2-7; no reliable D call. The CDR3 is 13 amino acids. V lost 2 bases and J lost 7, with 12 bases in between. CDR3 protein: CASSLSSLREQYF. The CDR3 DNA reads TGTGCCAGCAGTTTATCATCCTTAAGGGAGCAGTACTTC.

CDR3 amino acids: CASGQSYSYEQYF. For the CDR3, the DNA is TGCGCCAGCGGACAGAGCTACTCCTACGAGCAGTACTTC. The chain uses TRBV5-1 and TRBJ2-7, with D perhaps TRBD1 (6 bases). This CDR3 has 13 amino acids. Trimming removed 7 bases at V and 0 bases at J, with 11 bases between. Germline loops: CDR1 SGHRS, CDR2 YFSETQ. The variable domain in full, completed from reference TRBV5-1 and TRBJ2-7, reads KAGVTQTPRYLIKTRGQQVTLSCSPISGHRSVSWYQQTPGQGLQFLFEYFSETQRNKGNFPGRFSGRQFSNSRSEMNVSTLELGDSALYLCASGQSYSYEQYFGPGTRLTVT.

This clonotype has at least ten counts. The gene calls are TRBV7-9 and TRBJ2-7, with a tentative D call TRBD2 (7 bases). This CDR3 has 14 residues. Per germline, CDR1 SEHNR and CDR2 FQNEAQ (reference sequence). The V end lost 5 bases, the J end lost 2 bases, and 13 bases lay between the germline ends. CDR3 region: CASSPEGGAYEQYF. CDR3 bases: TGTGCCAGCAGCCCCGAGGGGGGGGCCTACGAGCAGTACTTC. Complete variable domain (other parts from reference TRBV7-9 and TRBJ2-7): DTGVSQNPRHKITKRGQNVTFRCDPISEHNRLYWYRQTLGQGPEFLTYFQNEAQLEKSRLLSDRFSAERPKGSFSTLEIQRTEQGDSAMYLCASSPEGGAYEQYFGPGTRLTVT.